This T cell receptor beta chain derives from a study of tumor-infiltrating lymphocytes in localized non-small cell lung cancer. Looking at the study overall: Resected tumor was paired with non-adjacent uninvolved lung from the same patient. Regarding the study as a whole: TCR sequencing covered a subset of patients with enough tissue. Compared with uninvolved lung, tumors showed higher T cell infiltration by TCRbeta sequencing. IM1 and IM2 tumors showed no difference in T-cell fraction.

The assay was immunoSEQ multiplex PCR, and TCRdb's table has in-frame clones only and misses some. The sample records 3,500 to 4,500 clones, around 64% being singletons. This clone has just one count. Its specificity is unknown. Trimming shortened V by 4 bases and J by 4 bases, and 17 bases separated the two germline ends. The CDR3 extends over 15 amino acids. Germline V lookup: CDR1 MGHRA, CDR2 YSYEKL. This sequence was found in a human donor with non-small cell lung cancer. The sequencing sample was made of uninvolved lung tissue not adjacent to the tumor. The rearrangement uses TRBV4-1 and TRBJ2-7; D is uncertain. In DNA, the CDR3 is TGCGCCAGCAGCCCCCGTGAGCTGAACCGATACGAGCAGTACTTC. Translated: CASSPRELNRYEQYF.